This TCR beta chain was obtained from a study of blood T cell repertoires in COVID-19. For the study at large: The United States, Italy and Spain provided the acute and convalescent COVID-19 samples.

Participant-reported clinical history was the basis for cohort assignment. CDR3 size: 14 residues. Germline CDR1 SGDLS, CDR2 YYNGEE. With 4 bases removed from V and 3 bases from J, the gap between germline ends came to 11 bases. In the authors' workflow: Reference gene primers were amplified, and this amplification served to estimate nucleated cell counts. Profiling relied on immunoSEQ multiplex PCR, and the TCRdb table lists in-frame clones only, not all of them. From that table come the V and J calls and clone size; the DNA was used to work out D and trimming. Of around 250,000 clones in the sample, roughly nine tenths were seen once.

The sequence was collected from a human donor in a cohort exposed to, infected with or recovered from COVID-19 (not recorded which). The donor label of this sample is uncertain. The sequenced sample was PBMCs or T cells enriched from blood (not recorded which). The genes are TRBV9 and TRBJ1-3, with unresolved D. The CDR3, as DNA: TGTGCCAGCAGCACCCCCCTCGGTGGAAACACCATATATTTT. Residues: CASSTPLGGNTIYF.